The rows below give T cell receptor beta chains drawn from one sample of a study of blood T cell repertoires in COVID-19. Sequencing was performed with immunoSEQ multiplex PCR; in TCRdb, only in-frame clones are kept and a portion is missing. This sample carries about 200,000 clones, around four fifths of them seen once, and the ten largest clones take 20%. The sample consisted of peripheral blood. Receptors were obtained from a human donor in a cohort sampled during active COVID-19. CDR3s include the opening cysteine and the closing phenylalanine or tryptophan. The D gene is left open where the match is weak. Clone size is shown for a subset of rows, as once, few, many or a class of expanded clone.

D	V	size	J	DNA	CDR3
.	TRBV7-9	few	TRBJ1-4	TGTGCCAGCAGCTTAGAATCACAGGGTGTCCGCGAAAAACTGTTTTTT	CASSLESQGVREKLFF
TRBD1	TRBV6-5	.	TRBJ1-2	TGTGCCAGCCAAGACAGGGGAAGATATGGCTACACCTTC	CASQDRGRYGYTF
TRBD1	TRBV19	.	TRBJ2-3	TGTGCCAGTACCGCGCTGGGACAGAGCACAGATACGCAGTATTTT	CASTALGQSTDTQYF
.	TRBV2	.	TRBJ1-1	TGTGCCAGCAGTGACGGGTTTTTCGATACCACTGAAGCTTTCTTT	CASSDGFFDTTEAFF
.	TRBV19	few	TRBJ1-2	TGTGCCAGTAGTATAGACACCAAAGGGGCCTATGGCTACACCTTC	CASSIDTKGAYGYTF
.	TRBV19	.	TRBJ2-7	TGTGCCAGTAGTAACAGGGATAAGTACGAGCAGTACTTC	CASSNRDKYEQYF
TRBD2	TRBV5-1	.	TRBJ2-3	TGCGCCAGCAGCCCTGGCAGCGGGAGGGCCCGCACAGATACGCAGTATTTT	CASSPGSGRARTDTQYF
.	TRBV6-5	.	TRBJ1-3	TGTGCCAGCAGACTCTCACGTATCTCTGGAAACACCATATATTTT	CASRLSRISGNTIYF
.	TRBV7-8	.	TRBJ1-3	TGTGCCAGCAGCTTGATACAGGGACACCCAGGAGGCACCATATATTTT	CASSLIQGHPGGTIYF
TRBD1	TRBV7-9	few	TRBJ1-2	TGTGCCAGCAGCTCGGGGACAGGGATAAACTATGGCTACACCTTC	CASSSGTGINYGYTF
TRBD1	TRBV10-3	.	TRBJ1-5	TGTGCCATCAGTGGGGACAGCAGGCAGCCCCAGCATTTT	CAISGDSRQPQHF
TRBD1	TRBV2	.	TRBJ1-6	TGTGCCAGCAGGAAACCGGGACAGGGGAATTCACCCCTCCACTTT	CASRKPGQGNSPLHF
.	TRBV5-1	.	TRBJ2-7	TGCGCCAGCAGCTTATCAGGACAGTCCTACGAGCAGTACTTC	CASSLSGQSYEQYF
.	TRBV6-6	.	TRBJ1-2	TGTGCCAGCAGACGGGGGGAGGGGCGAGGCTACACCTTC	CASRRGEGRGYTF
TRBD1	TRBV19	.	TRBJ1-1	TGTGCCAGTAGTAAACGCCCCAGGGGGGTCACTGAAGCTTTCTTT	CASSKRPRGVTEAFF
.	TRBV6-6	.	TRBJ1-1	TGTGCCAGCGAGTGGGGAGCGAACACTGAAGCTTTCTTT	CASEWGANTEAFF
TRBD2	TRBV4-1	few	TRBJ2-2	TGCGCCAGCAGCCTTGGCAGCGGGAGTTCCGGGGAGCTGTTTTTT	CASSLGSGSSGELFF
.	TRBV9	.	TRBJ1-1	TGTGCCAGCAGCTCCCTCACTGAAGCTTTCTTT	CASSSLTEAFF
TRBD1	TRBV19	.	TRBJ1-5	TGTGCCAGTAGTATTGCAGGGGGAAATCAGCCCCAGCATTTT	CASSIAGGNQPQHF
TRBD2	TRBV5-1	once	TRBJ2-3	TGCGCCAGCAGCCCAGGACTAGCCACAGATACGCAGTATTTT	CASSPGLATDTQYF
.	TRBV28	.	TRBJ1-1	TGTGCCAGCAGTCCCCATGCAGCAGGTAACACTGAAGCTTTCTTT	CASSPHAAGNTEAFF
.	TRBV5-1	.	TRBJ1-3	TGCGCCAGCAGCTTGGAGAGGAGCTCTGGAAACACCATATATTTT	CASSLERSSGNTIYF
TRBD2	TRBV5-1	once	TRBJ2-7	TGCGCCAGCAGCTTGGGGCTAGCGGGAGTGGGAGAGCAGTACTTC	CASSLGLAGVGEQYF
.	TRBV27	.	TRBJ2-1	TGTGCCAGCAGTTTAGGAGCCGGGTACAATGAGCAGTTCTTC	CASSLGAGYNEQFF
TRBD1	TRBV6-5	.	TRBJ2-2	TGTGCCAGCACATCCGCAGGGGGATTAATCGGGGAGCTGTTTTTT	CASTSAGGLIGELFF